Following are 24 T cell receptor beta chains from one sample sequenced in a study of T cell responses to AZD1222 COVID-19 vaccine. The repertoire was sequenced with immunoSEQ multiplex PCR; TCRdb's copy has only in-frame clones and lacks some. Of about 120,000 clones listed, roughly nine tenths were seen once; the top ten hold 4% to 5.5%. The specimen was peripheral blood, collected on day 0 of AZD1222 vaccination. These receptors were obtained from an adult in good health.

This chain uses TRBV19 with TRBJ1-2; 8 positions agree with TRBD1. CDR1 is LNHDA, CDR2 SQIVND, per germline (reference sequence). J gave up 7 bases and V 6 bases, and 7 bases lay outside the gene matches. The CDR3 is 13 amino acids. CDR3 DNA sequence: TGTGCCAGTAGGCTCGGACAGGGTAGTGGCTACACCTTC. Protein sequence: CASRLGQGSGYTF. Combining the CDR3 with reference TRBV19 and TRBJ1-2 gives the whole variable domain DGGITQSPKYLFRKEGQNVTLSCEQNLNHDAMYWYRQDPGQGLRLIYYSQIVNDFQKGDIAEGYSVSREKKESFPLTVTSAQKNPTAFYLCASRLGQGSGYTFGSGTRLTVV.

The V call is TRBV4-3, the J call TRBJ1-2; 9 bases agree with TRBD1. From germline, CDR1 is LGHNA and CDR2 YSLEER. Trimming at V came to 1 base and at J to 7 bases, leaving 10 bases not matched to a gene. The CDR3 runs 16 residues. In DNA, the CDR3 is TGCGCCAGCAGCCAAGGAGGGACAGGGCTGTCGGGTGGCTACACCTTC. Amino acids: CASSQGGTGLSGGYTF.

This clone appeared once. V and J are TRBV25-1 and TRBJ2-7; possible D gene TRBD1, 6 bases. Germline CDR1 is MGHDK and CDR2 is SYGVNS. The CDR3 totals 11 residues. V was cut by 8 bases and J by 5 bases, with 10 bases left in between. The CDR3 DNA follows: TGTGCCAGCTCGGACAGAGACGAGCAGTACTTC. Amino acid sequence: CASSDRDEQYF.

The rearrangement links TRBV27 to TRBJ2-3; D might be TRBD1 (6 bases). V was clipped by 1 base and J by 2 bases, with 16 bases between them. The CDR3 is 17 amino acids. Germline CDR1 and CDR2: MNHEY and SMNVEV (reference sequence). In DNA, the CDR3 is TGTGCCAGCAGTTTATGGGGCAGGGGTTGGACCACAGATACGCAGTATTTT. Its protein product is CASSLWGRGWTTDTQYF.

Remarks on this clone: Sequence at one end of the junction differs from germline and may be a read error. The rearrangement joins TRBV19 to TRBJ2-2; TRBD2 matches at 7 bases. The germline V gene encodes CDR1 LNHDA and CDR2 SQIVND (reference sequence). This CDR3 has 15 residues. The CDR3 reads CARRPRGPGGGELFF. CDR3 nucleotide sequence: TGCGCCCGCCGCCCCCGGGGCCCGGGGGGCGGGGAGCTGTTTTTT.

The count of this clone is one. The genes are TRBV28 and TRBJ1-5, with D unclear. The CDR3 totals 14 residues. Trimming removed 2 bases from V and 9 bases from J, with 14 bases in between. Germline-derived CDR1 and CDR2 are MDHEN and SYDVKM. Here the CDR3 reads CASSLLMELAPQHF. CDR3 in DNA: TGTGCCAGCAGTTTACTCATGGAGTTAGCGCCCCAGCATTTT.

The J gene is TRBJ2-2, the V gene TRBV3-1 (or the pseudogene TRBV3-2); D may be TRBD1 (6 bases). Germline loops: CDR1 LGHDT, CDR2 YNNKEL (reference sequence). The CDR3 contains 13 residues. Trimming removed 1 base from V and 11 bases from J, with 11 bases in between. CDR3 in DNA: TGTGCCAGCAGCCAAGGGGGGCACCTTGAGCTGTTTTTT. It translates to CASSQGGHLELFF.

V usage is TRBV18 and J usage is TRBJ2-7; no clear D. V lost 0 bases and J lost 5, with 11 bases in between. Germline loops: CDR1 KGHSH, CDR2 LQKENI. CDR3 length: 14 residues. DNA of the CDR3: TGTGCCAGCTCACCACCTTCTCGAGAGGACGAGCAGTACTTC. It translates to CASSPPSREDEQYF.

The rearrangement links TRBV7-9 to TRBJ2-7, with D tentatively TRBD1 (6 bases). Germline V CDR1 and CDR2: SEHNR, FQNEAQ (reference sequence). V was shortened by 1 base and J by 8 bases, with 15 bases between the two germline ends. The CDR3 has 14 residues. CDR3 nucleotides: TGTGCCAGCAGCTTAGAAAGACAGGTGAGGCAGCAGTACTTC. Translating gives CASSLERQVRQQYF.

The V call is TRBV6-5, the J call TRBJ1-5; D unclear. Germline V gene lookup returns CDR1 MNHEY and CDR2 SVGAGI. V was shortened by 8 bases and J by 6 bases, with 20 bases between the two germline ends. The CDR3 has 15 residues. For the CDR3, the DNA is TGTGCCAGCGGCGAGGGCCGGACGCGCGGTCAGCCCCAGCATTTT. This encodes CASGEGRTRGQPQHF.

The chain is built from TRBV4-1 and TRBJ1-1; no definite D call. The ends were cut back, 1 base at V and 6 bases at J, with 15 bases in the middle. This CDR3 spans 15 amino acids. Looked up from germline, CDR1 is MGHRA and CDR2 is YSYEKL. The CDR3 loop is CASSQGWTPGPEAFF. The CDR3 nucleotides are TGCGCCAGCAGCCAAGGGTGGACCCCGGGTCCTGAAGCTTTCTTT.

The chain recombines TRBV9 with TRBJ2-7; tentatively, D is TRBD1 (6 bases). V was cut by 7 bases and J by 3 bases, with 17 bases left in between. This CDR3 has 14 residues. CDR1 is SGDLS, CDR2 YYNGEE, per germline. CDR3 DNA: TGTGCCAGCGGCTCCCGGGACACCAACTACGAGCAGTACTTC. Translating it yields CASGSRDTNYEQYF.

This CDR3 is CASSALAGFQETQYF. Written as DNA, the CDR3 is TGTGCCAGCTCAGCACTAGCGGGTTTCCAAGAGACCCAGTACTTC. This rearrangement joins TRBV18 to TRBJ2-5, with 9 bases lining up with TRBD2. Germline V gene sequence: CDR1 KGHSH, CDR2 LQKENI. This CDR3 comprises 15 residues. The V and J ends lost 5 bases and 1 base, in that order; junction bases with no gene match: 5.

Of note for this clone: At one end the junction does not follow the germline gene, possibly because of a read error. V is TRBV24-1 and J is TRBJ2-2, with TRBD2 as a possible D gene (6 bases). There are 11 residues in the CDR3. The V gene's germline CDR1 is KGHDR and CDR2 SFDVKD. This chain's CDR3 is CATEDTGGLFF. The CDR3 region has the DNA TGTGCCACAGAAGACACCGGGGGGCTGTTTTTT.

The rearrangement joins TRBV6-2 or TRBV6-3 to TRBJ2-5; a possible D gene is TRBD2 (5 bases). The CDR3 totals 16 residues. Germline V gene data show CDR1 as MNHEY and CDR2 as SVGEGT. V dropped 0 bases and J dropped 4 bases, with 15 bases sitting between them. The CDR3 loop is CASSYSMRAQRETQYF. As DNA, the CDR3 is TGTGCCAGCAGTTACTCGATGCGGGCTCAAAGAGAGACCCAGTACTTC.

The chain combines TRBV7-8 with TRBJ2-7; D is perhaps TRBD1 (6 bases). This CDR3 is built from 14 residues. Germline V gene data show CDR1 as SGHVS and CDR2 as FQNEAQ. The ends were cut back, 5 bases at V and 2 bases at J, with 13 bases in the middle. The CDR3 DNA is TGTGCCAGCAGCACTCGGGACACCCCCTACGAGCAGTACTTC. Translation gives CASSTRDTPYEQYF.

This sequence joins TRBV5-1 and TRBJ1-5; a possible D gene is TRBD1 (6 bases). The germline gives CDR1 SGHRS, CDR2 YFSETQ. The V and J ends lost 0 bases and 3 bases respectively, with 10 bases between them. CDR3 length equals 15 residues. The CDR3 reads CASSLGTVDNQPQHF. The CDR3 DNA sequence: TGCGCCAGCAGCTTGGGGACAGTGGACAATCAGCCCCAGCATTTT.

This chain joins TRBV27 and TRBJ2-2; D may be TRBD1 (5 bases). Per germline, CDR1 MNHEY and CDR2 SMNVEV (reference sequence). Trimming stripped 0 bases from V and 6 bases from J, with 11 bases between. The CDR3 spans 15 residues. The CDR3 protein is CASSLSRQSAGELFF. For the CDR3, the DNA is TGTGCCAGCAGTTTATCCCGACAGTCCGCCGGGGAGCTGTTTTTT.

The V call is TRBV6-2 or TRBV6-3, the J call TRBJ1-5; D gene ambiguous. This CDR3 is 15 amino acids long. Trimming stripped 6 bases from V and 3 bases from J, with 15 bases between. The germline gives CDR1 MNHEY, CDR2 SVGEGT. The CDR3 reads CASSTGGGYNQPQHF. The CDR3 DNA reads TGTGCCAGCAGCACGGGTGGCGGATACAATCAGCCCCAGCATTTT.

The chain is built from TRBV6-4 and TRBJ1-1, with 7 bases fitting TRBD1. The V segment lost 4 bases and the J segment 4 bases; nucleotides outside the gene matches: 9. This CDR3 has 15 amino acids. The germline CDR1 and CDR2 sequences are MRHNA and SNTAGT. CDR3 coding DNA: TGTGCCAGCAGTGCTTCACAGGGGAGGGTCACTGAAGCTTTCTTT. Protein: CASSASQGRVTEAFF.

V is TRBV6-2 or TRBV6-3 and J is TRBJ1-2; 7 bases map to TRBD1. The CDR3 is made up of 18 amino acids. Germline CDR1 MNHEY, CDR2 SVGEGT. Trimming took 4 bases from V and 5 from J; bases not matched to a gene: 19. This CDR3 is CASSSEARTGLWGYGYTF. For the CDR3, the DNA is TGTGCCAGCAGTTCGGAAGCGAGGACAGGACTTTGGGGATATGGCTACACCTTC.

V gene TRBV6-5 combines with J gene TRBJ1-3; D remains unclear. Trimming left V 5 bases short and J 4 bases short, with 3 bases between. CDR1 is MNHEY, CDR2 SVGAGI, per germline. This CDR3 is 11 amino acids long. The chain's CDR3 is CASSLGNTIYF. Here the CDR3 DNA reads TGTGCCAGCAGTCTCGGAAACACCATATATTTT.

This sequence joins TRBV6-5 and TRBJ2-2, with 8 bases that match TRBD2. Trimming cost V 7 bases and J 7 bases; bases outside gene matches: 5. This CDR3 has 13 residues. Germline lookup yields CDR1 MNHEY and CDR2 SVGAGI. As DNA, the CDR3 is TGTGCCAGCAATAGCGGGGCTGGCGGGGAGCTGTTTTTT. This gives the protein CASNSGAGGELFF.

This sequence joins TRBV30 and TRBJ2-7, with a possible D match to TRBD1 (5 bases). The CDR3 spans 13 residues. The germline CDR1 and CDR2 sequences are GTSNPN and SVGIG (reference sequence). V was clipped by 7 bases and J by 3 bases, with 16 bases between them. Written as DNA, the CDR3 is TGTGCCTCAGGGCATTACGGCCGCTACGAGCAGTACTTC. This sequence encodes CASGHYGRYEQYF.